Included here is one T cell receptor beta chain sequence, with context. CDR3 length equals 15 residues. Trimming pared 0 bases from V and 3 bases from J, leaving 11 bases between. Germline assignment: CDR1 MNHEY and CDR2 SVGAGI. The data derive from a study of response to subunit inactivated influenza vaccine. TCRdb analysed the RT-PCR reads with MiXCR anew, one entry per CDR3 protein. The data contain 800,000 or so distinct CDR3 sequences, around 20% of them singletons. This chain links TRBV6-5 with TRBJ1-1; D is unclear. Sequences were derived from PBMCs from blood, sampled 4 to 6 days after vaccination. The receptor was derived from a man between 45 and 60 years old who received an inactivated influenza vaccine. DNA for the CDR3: TGTGCCAGCAGTTACTCGAGAGGAGGGTACACTGAAGCTTTCTTT. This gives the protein CASSYSRGGYTEAFF.